The subject of this entry is one T cell receptor beta chain. Its matching antigen is unknown. The entry originates in a study of cytomegalovirus exposure and HLA in healthy donors. CDR1 and CDR2 (germline): SNHLY, FYNNEI. The CDR3 is made up of 13 amino acids. The V gene end was trimmed by 8 bases and the J gene end by 5 bases; junction bases not matched to a gene: 7. Produced via immunoSEQ multiplex PCR; TCRdb's table is partial and in-frame only. The data hold about 190,000 clones, with roughly 82% observed a single time. Study-wide results and caveats: In vitro confirmation showed three CMV-associated chains to be CMV antigen specific. Reports indicated that the classifier achieved high specificity and sensitivity in diagnosing cytomegalovirus status. Most TCR sequences were rare, but some public TCRs occurred in many donors.

This receptor was identified in a young man in good health and CMV-seropositive. The rearrangement uses TRBV2 and TRBJ2-3; 7 bases are a match to TRBD2. Sequencing was performed on PBMCs. CDR3: CASETSYGDTQYF. The CDR3 nucleotides are TGTGCCAGCGAGACTAGCTACGGAGATACGCAGTATTTT.